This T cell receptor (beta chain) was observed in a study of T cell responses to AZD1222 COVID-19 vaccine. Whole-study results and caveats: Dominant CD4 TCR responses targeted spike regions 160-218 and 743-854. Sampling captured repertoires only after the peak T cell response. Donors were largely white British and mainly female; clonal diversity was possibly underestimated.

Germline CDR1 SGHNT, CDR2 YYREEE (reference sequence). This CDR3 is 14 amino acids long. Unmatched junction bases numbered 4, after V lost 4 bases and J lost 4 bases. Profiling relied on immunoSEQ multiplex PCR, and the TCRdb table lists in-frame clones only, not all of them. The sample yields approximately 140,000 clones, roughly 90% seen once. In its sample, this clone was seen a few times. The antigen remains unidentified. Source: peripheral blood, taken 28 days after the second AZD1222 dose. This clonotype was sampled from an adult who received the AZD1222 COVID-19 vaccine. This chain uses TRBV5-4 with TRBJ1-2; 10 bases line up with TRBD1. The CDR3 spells CASSTGQGGYGYTF. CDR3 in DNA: TGTGCCAGCAGCACTGGACAGGGGGGCTATGGCTACACCTTC.